This paragraph reports one TCR beta chain. Its antigen is currently not known. Per-base qualities were not stored, and no clone one base away is much larger. This sample is drawn from a study of OX40 agonist ivuxolimab in advanced cancers. Describing the broader study: Ivuxolimab was a fully human IgG2 agonistic monoclonal antibody targeting the costimulatory receptor OX40 (CD134). Patients were allowed to have had prior anti-PD-1, anti-PD-L1 or anti-CTLA-4 therapy, and approximately 40% of the dose-escalation patients had previously received checkpoint inhibitors. The purpose of peripheral TCRbeta sequencing was to test whether ivuxolimab changed TCR sequence diversity and led to clonal T-cell expansion. Partial responses occurred in three dose-escalation patients, of whom one had hepatocellular carcinoma and two had cutaneous melanoma. In the dose-escalation cohort, about four fifths of patients were male, and the mean age was 60 years with a range of roughly 23 to 79. The monotherapy dose-escalation portion (N of about 50 patients) of the phase I ivuxolimab trial is reported in the paper. Intravenous ivuxolimab was administered to patients every 2 weeks at six dose levels: 0.01, 0.1, 0.3, 1.5, 3 and 10 mg/kg. Of the approximately 54 patients in dose escalation, 19 had hepatocellular carcinoma, around 15 had melanoma, 9 had renal cell carcinoma and 9 had head and neck cancer. Broad study findings and their caveats: At doses from 0.1 to 3.0 mg/kg, clonal expansion was seen in both CD4+ and CD8+ blood T cells between baseline and week 6. The antigen specificity of the peripheral T cells that underwent clonal expansion was not determined. On average, CD8+ T cells showed more expanded clones than CD4+ T cells after ivuxolimab. In partial responders in the 0.1-3.0 mg/kg groups, normalized peripheral clonal expansion was found to be among the lowest, especially among CD8+ T cells. Low levels of normalized T-cell clonal expansion were also seen in some nonresponding patients.

Patients with a history of autoimmune disease or receiving systemic immunosuppression were excluded from the trial. Peripheral blood for TCR sequencing was collected from all dose cohorts at baseline, on cycle 4 day 1, and on cycle 7 day 1. Samples were obtained from an open-label, multicenter, first-in-human phase I dose-escalation trial of ivuxolimab. Adults with locally advanced or metastatic melanoma, renal cell carcinoma, hepatocellular carcinoma or head and neck squamous cell carcinoma were enrolled in the trial. CD4+ and CD8+ T cells were sorted separately from peripheral blood before TCR sequencing. For sequencing of the TCRbeta CDR3 region, genomic DNA was extracted from the sorted cells. TCRbeta CDR3 regions were sequenced using the immunoSEQ Assay. In TCRdb, the immuneACCESS table is reduced to in-frame sequences with V and J assigned. These tables do not hold every clone; where another copy was compared, an unresolved V gene accounts for under half, and the others remain unexplained. The sample yields under 70,000 clones; 75% to 90% were counted once. The ten top clones hold roughly 1.2% of the sample.

The receptor was derived from an adult with an advanced solid tumor such as melanoma, head and neck, liver or kidney cancer. This specimen consisted of CD4+ or CD8+ T cells sorted from blood, obtained in a trial of the OX40 agonist ivuxolimab.

For the CDR3, the sequence is CASRFTTTNEKLFF. The nucleotide sequence is TGTGCCAGCAGGTTCACGACAACTAATGAAAAACTGTTTTTT. This chain joins TRBV2 to TRBJ1-4; no D gene can be assigned with confidence. The CDR1 and CDR2 encoded by the germline V gene are SNHLY and FYNNEI. From cysteine to phenylalanine, the CDR3 is 14 amino acids long. Only CDR3 DNA is held: 42 bases, read in frame from base 1. V drops 6 bases and J drops 0 bases, leaving 8 bases in between.